The 30 T cell receptor beta chains reported below all come from one sample, sequenced in a study of human T cells and chemical hapten exposure. TCRdb recomputed calls from the RACE reads with MiXCR, one row per CDR3 protein. The profile shows about 180,000 distinct CDR3 sequences, nearly 30% of them singletons. Time point meaning: pre-sensitization, week 0. Treatment reported: therapeutic diphenylcyclopropenone sensitization with weekly scalp DPC. Sequences were derived from whole blood, sampled in connection with sensitization to the hapten diphenylcyclopropenone (DPC). The receptors originated from a woman in her twenties or thirties with alopecia areata. Some clones in this sample may be carry-over from other donors' samples.

Written as DNA, the CDR3 is TGTGCCAGCAGCCCAGGTAACGGGTATGAGCAGTTCTTC. It encodes CASSPGNGYEQFF. This chain connects TRBV7-9 to TRBJ2-1, with D unresolved. The V gene's germline CDR1 is SEHNR and CDR2 FQNEAQ (reference sequence). CDR3 length: 13 residues. With 5 bases removed from V and 8 bases from J, the gap between germline ends came to 13 bases.

The chain uses TRBV6-1 and TRBJ1-6; D ambiguous. This CDR3 region has 15 residues. V lost 1 base and J lost 9, with 13 bases in between. Per the germline V gene, CDR1 is MNHNS and CDR2 is SASEGT. For the CDR3, the DNA is TGTGCCAGCAGTGAAGTAAATGGTAGCGGTTCACCCCTCCACTTT. This gives the protein CASSEVNGSGSPLHF.

The rearrangement joins TRBV24-1 to TRBJ1-2; 7 nucleotides agree with TRBD1. The J segment lost 2 bases and the V segment lost 3 bases, leaving 2 bases of the junction unmatched. The CDR3 is 14 amino acids. Germline loops: CDR1 KGHDR, CDR2 SFDVKD. CDR3 sequence reads: CATSDQTGNYGYTF. In DNA, the CDR3 is TGTGCCACCAGTGATCAGACAGGGAACTATGGCTACACCTTC.

The chain links TRBV7-9 to TRBJ1-1, with 7 bases matching TRBD1. The V gene's germline CDR1 is SEHNR and CDR2 FQNEAQ (reference sequence). The CDR3 covers 14 residues. Trimming at V came to 5 bases and at J to 5 bases, leaving 8 bases not matched to a gene. The CDR3, as DNA: TGTGCCAGCAGCGTGTACGGGACAGCGACTGAAGCTTTCTTT. Protein: CASSVYGTATEAFF.

The V call is TRBV29-1, the J call TRBJ1-4; D gene ambiguous. There are 13 residues in the CDR3. CDR1 and CDR2 (germline): SQVTM, ANQGSEA. Trimming took 4 bases from V and 4 from J, leaving 10 bases between them. As DNA, the CDR3 is TGCAGCGTTGGACTCCGCCTTAATGAAAAACTGTTTTTT. Residues: CSVGLRLNEKLFF.

The V and J genes are TRBV28 and TRBJ2-3; TRBD1 matches at 10 bases. The junction had 2 bases not matched to a gene; V was cut back by 2 bases and J by 3 bases. Germline CDR1 reads MDHEN; CDR2 reads SYDVKM. The CDR3 is 15 residues long. The CDR3 reads CASSLGGQGTDTQYF. The CDR3 DNA sequence: TGTGCCAGCAGTTTAGGGGGACAGGGGACAGATACGCAGTATTTT.

The chain combines TRBV10-3 with TRBJ2-1; 9 bases align to TRBD2. The CDR3 is 14 amino acids. CDR1 ENHRY and CDR2 SYGVKD come from the germline V gene. With V trimmed by 2 bases and J by 4 bases, 0 bases remained unmatched. Here the CDR3 DNA reads TGTGCCATCAGTGAGGCGGGGGGGTACAATGAGCAGTTCTTC. This codes for CAISEAGGYNEQFF.

The chain combines TRBV7-8 with TRBJ1-4, with TRBD1 matching 7 bases. Trimming cost V 5 bases and J 4 bases; bases outside gene matches: 19. The CDR3 runs 19 residues. Germline V gene data show CDR1 as SGHVS and CDR2 as FQNEAQ. The CDR3 region is CASSIKRQGVTPNNEKLFF. The DNA for the CDR3 is TGTGCCAGCAGCATAAAGCGGCAGGGGGTGACCCCCAATAATGAAAAACTGTTTTTT.

J is TRBJ2-1 and V is TRBV28; D is perhaps TRBD2 (7 bases). V was clipped by 10 bases and J by 4 bases, with 23 bases between them. CDR3 length: 16 amino acids. Germline V lookup: CDR1 MDHEN, CDR2 SYDVKM. The CDR3 sequence is CAITSSGGEGYNEQFF. CDR3 bases: TGTGCCATCACCTCGTCGGGGGGCGAGGGTTACAATGAGCAGTTCTTC.

The V and J genes are TRBV19 and TRBJ2-1, with 12 bases fitting TRBD2. Germline CDR1 and CDR2: LNHDA and SQIVND (reference sequence). The J segment lost 9 bases and the V segment lost 8 bases, leaving 8 bases of the junction unmatched. CDR3 length equals 14 residues. The chain's CDR3 is CASRLAGGLGEQFF. As DNA, the CDR3 is TGTGCCAGTCGGCTAGCGGGGGGGCTAGGTGAGCAGTTCTTC.

This chain uses TRBV12-3 or TRBV12-4 with TRBJ2-7; 10 bases map to TRBD1. The V and J ends lost 6 bases and 6 bases, in that order; junction bases with no gene match: 11. CDR3 length: 15 amino acids. The CDR3 coding sequence is TGTGCCAGCAGAGCCCAGGGACAGGGGACTGGCGAGCAGTACTTC. Residues: CASRAQGQGTGEQYF.

V usage is TRBV28 and J usage is TRBJ1-3; 8 bases agree with TRBD1. CDR1 is MDHEN, CDR2 SYDVKM, per germline. V shed 5 bases and J 3 bases; nucleotides not matched to a gene: 9. The CDR3 runs 16 residues. The CDR3 region has the DNA TGTGCCAGCAGTACATTGGACAGGGTGTATGGAAACACCATATATTTT. Protein sequence: CASSTLDRVYGNTIYF.

V and J are TRBV4-2 and TRBJ2-1; 7 positions match TRBD1. This CDR3 has 16 amino acids. Germline V lookup: CDR1 LGHNA, CDR2 YNFKEQ. V lost 2 bases and J lost 6; bases outside the gene matches: 10. CDR3 residues: CASSQPPGQPFNEQFF. DNA of the CDR3: TGTGCCAGCAGCCAACCCCCGGGACAGCCTTTCAATGAGCAGTTCTTC.

This clonotype was seen a few times. This chain uses TRBV28 with TRBJ2-3; no reliable D call. The germline V gene encodes CDR1 MDHEN and CDR2 SYDVKM. The ends were cut back, 5 bases at V and 4 bases at J, with 13 bases in the middle. The CDR3 extends over 14 amino acids. CDR3 sequence: CASSVPPRADTQYF. The CDR3 DNA follows: TGTGCCAGCAGTGTCCCGCCCCGGGCAGATACGCAGTATTTT.

CDR3 nucleotide sequence: TGTGCCAGCACCACCGTGGGCTACGAGCAGTACTTC. Protein: CASTTVGYEQYF. This sequence joins TRBV28 and TRBJ2-7; D remains ambiguous. CDR1 and CDR2 from the germline V gene are MDHEN and SYDVKM. CDR3 length equals 12 residues. V was clipped by 7 bases and J by 3 bases, with 10 bases between them.

This rearrangement joins TRBV6-2 or TRBV6-3 to TRBJ2-7; D perhaps matches TRBD2 (6 bases). CDR1 and CDR2 (germline): MNHEY, SVGEGT. V gave up 0 bases and J gave up 5 bases, with 14 bases separating them. The CDR3 length is 15 residues. The CDR3 DNA reads as TGTGCCAGCAGTTACTCGACTAGGTCCCGGGACGAGCAGTACTTC. Its translation is CASSYSTRSRDEQYF.

There are a few counts of this clonotype. The chain is built from TRBV29-1 and TRBJ1-4; 8 positions agree with TRBD1. J was trimmed by 4 bases and V by 2 bases; bases with no gene match: 3. The CDR3 totals 14 residues. The germline V gene has CDR1 SQVTM and CDR2 ANQGSEA. The CDR3 DNA sequence: TGCAGCGTTGAATTGGGACAGGATAATGAAAAACTGTTTTTT. Amino acid sequence: CSVELGQDNEKLFF.

The CDR3 nucleotides read TGTGCCAGCAGCTTAGGCGGACAGGGGAGTACTGAAGCTTTCTTT. It is translated as CASSLGGQGSTEAFF. The V call is TRBV11-1, the J call TRBJ1-1; 9 bases align to TRBD1. CDR1 and CDR2 (germline): SGHAT, FQDESV (reference sequence). CDR3 length equals 15 residues. The trim removed 1 base at V and 5 bases at J, leaving 5 bases unmatched.

This clonotype was counted between two and nine times. This rearrangement joins TRBV19 to TRBJ2-5; D remains ambiguous. Trimming removed 2 bases from V and 5 bases from J, with 9 bases in between. Per the germline V gene, CDR1 is LNHDA and CDR2 is SQIVND (reference sequence). CDR3 size: 13 residues. CDR3 protein: CASSISILETQYF. CDR3 DNA sequence: TGTGCCAGTAGTATATCTATCTTGGAGACCCAGTACTTC.

There are a few counts of this clonotype. The chain couples TRBV20-1 to TRBJ1-1, with D possibly TRBD1 on 6 matching bases. This CDR3 is 14 amino acids long. Germline assignment: CDR1 DFQATT and CDR2 SNEGSKA (reference sequence). Trimming shortened V by 4 bases and J by 1 base, and 13 bases separated the two germline ends. The CDR3 DNA sequence: TGCAGTGCTACTGTGCCACAGGGGAACACTGAAGCTTTCTTT. This sequence encodes CSATVPQGNTEAFF.

This clonotype has more than one count but fewer than ten. V and J are TRBV3-1 and TRBJ2-7, with 12 bases aligning to TRBD2. The CDR3 has 14 residues. V shed 4 bases and J 8 bases; nucleotides not matched to a gene: 6. Germline loops: CDR1 LGHDT, CDR2 YNNKEL (reference sequence). The CDR3 loop reads CASSRTSGRSQQYF. The CDR3 DNA reads as TGTGCCAGCAGCCGAACTAGCGGGAGGTCCCAGCAGTACTTC.

The chain recombines TRBV18 with TRBJ2-7; D may be TRBD1 (5 bases). The V gene's germline CDR1 is KGHSH and CDR2 LQKENI. The CDR3 spans 15 residues. The V end lost 4 bases, the J end lost 3 bases, and 16 bases lay between the germline ends. As DNA, the CDR3 is TGTGCCAGCTCACATGAAGACAGCCCTTACTACGAGCAGTACTTC. Translated: CASSHEDSPYYEQYF.

Only a few counts were recorded for this clonotype. CDR3 coding DNA: TGTGCCAGCAGTTTATATCGCAGGGAATACGAGCAGTACTTC. Translated, it gives CASSLYRREYEQYF. The genes are TRBV28 and TRBJ2-7, with D possibly TRBD1 on 5 matching bases. This CDR3 comprises 14 residues. From germline, CDR1 is MDHEN and CDR2 SYDVKM. V lost 1 base, J lost 4 bases, and 11 bases lay in between. Drawing the rest from reference TRBV28 and TRBJ2-7, the complete variable domain is DVKVTQSSRYLVKRTGEKVFLECVQDMDHENMFWYRQDPGLGLRLIYFSYDVKMKEKGDIPEGYSVSREKKERFSLILESASTNQTSMYLCASSLYRREYEQYFGPGTRLTVT.

The rearrangement uses TRBV25-1 and TRBJ1-2; no firm D call. This CDR3 comprises 15 residues. CDR1 is MGHDK, CDR2 SYGVNS, per germline. V was shortened by 4 bases and J by 4 bases, with 16 bases between the two germline ends. This CDR3 reads CASSAEKDGLYGYTF. In DNA, the CDR3 is TGTGCCAGCAGTGCGGAAAAGGACGGACTCTATGGCTACACCTTC.

This chain uses TRBV28 with TRBJ1-5; D not resolved. The germline V gene has CDR1 MDHEN and CDR2 SYDVKM. Trimming pared 1 base from V and 6 bases from J, leaving 13 bases between. The CDR3 is 15 amino acids. CDR3 region: CASSLSLGLGQPQHF. In DNA form, the CDR3 reads TGTGCCAGCAGTTTATCTTTAGGGCTAGGTCAGCCCCAGCATTTT.

The CDR3 is CASRVLAGSAIRQGKNIQYF. The CDR3 nucleotides read TGTGCCAGCAGGGTCTTAGCAGGGTCGGCTATTCGACAGGGCAAAAACATTCAGTACTTC. The chain couples TRBV7-2 to TRBJ2-4; 7 bases line up with TRBD1. Per germline, CDR1 SGHTA and CDR2 FQGNSA. The CDR3 loop spans 20 amino acids. V lost 6 bases and J lost 3; bases outside the gene matches: 23.

J is TRBJ2-7 and V is TRBV6-5; 7 nucleotides agree with TRBD1. Per the germline V gene, CDR1 is MNHEY and CDR2 is SVGAGI. The CDR3 extends over 14 amino acids. Unmatched junction bases numbered 10, after V lost 6 bases and J lost 5 bases. CDR3 sequence: CASSHTTGFHEQYF. Written as DNA, the CDR3 is TGTGCCAGCAGCCACACGACAGGGTTCCACGAGCAGTACTTC.

V and J are TRBV9 and TRBJ2-1; the D call may be TRBD1 or TRBD2 (5 bases each). The V and J ends lost 4 bases and 3 bases respectively, with 17 bases between them. The CDR3 spans 16 residues. Germline V lookup: CDR1 SGDLS, CDR2 YYNGEE. The DNA of the CDR3 is TGTGCCAGCAGCACAACGGGGACCGACCACTACAATGAGCAGTTCTTC. Translated, it gives CASSTTGTDHYNEQFF.

The chain is built from TRBV6-2 or TRBV6-3 and TRBJ1-2, with D hard to call. CDR3 length: 12 amino acids. The V and J ends lost 2 bases and 4 bases respectively, with 5 bases between them. From germline, CDR1 is MNHEY and CDR2 SVGEGT. CDR3: CASSYTVYGYTF. The CDR3 DNA follows: TGTGCCAGCAGTTACACGGTCTATGGCTACACCTTC.

CDR3 residues: CASSADRGGSYNSPLHF. CDR3 DNA: TGTGCCAGCAGCGCAGACAGGGGTGGGTCCTATAATTCACCCCTCCACTTT. The V and J genes are TRBV9 and TRBJ1-6; 8 nucleotides align to TRBD1. Germline CDR1 is SGDLS and CDR2 is YYNGEE. V lost 3 bases, J lost 1 base, and 6 bases stayed unmatched. The CDR3 is 17 residues long.